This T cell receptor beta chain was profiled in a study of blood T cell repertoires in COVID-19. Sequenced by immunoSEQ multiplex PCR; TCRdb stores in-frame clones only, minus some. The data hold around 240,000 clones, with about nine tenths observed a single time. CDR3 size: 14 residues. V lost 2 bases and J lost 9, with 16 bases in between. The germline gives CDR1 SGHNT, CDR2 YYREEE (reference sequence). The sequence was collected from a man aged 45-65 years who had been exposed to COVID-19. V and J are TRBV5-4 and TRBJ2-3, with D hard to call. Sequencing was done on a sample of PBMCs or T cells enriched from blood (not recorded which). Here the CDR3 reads CASSFGDTPVTQYF. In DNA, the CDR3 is TGTGCCAGCAGCTTTGGTGACACCCCGGTCACGCAGTATTTT.